This is a list of T cell receptor beta chains from one sample in a study of cytomegalovirus exposure and HLA in healthy donors. Generated by immunoSEQ multiplex PCR, the TCRdb table keeps only in-frame clones and is missing some. The sample contains 90,000 to 150,000 clones, around three quarters of which appear only once. The sequenced material came from PBMCs. These receptors were taken from a woman aged 25 to 45 in good health and CMV-seropositive. CDR3s include the opening cysteine and the closing phenylalanine or tryptophan. The order of the fields is D gene, clone size, J gene, V gene, CDR3 DNA, CDR3 protein. A D gene is named only where the DNA matches it firmly. The size of a clone is reported for some rows only, either as once, few or many, or as a class for expanded clones.

D: .; size: .; J: TRBJ1-6; V: TRBV6-5; DNA: TGTGCCAGCAGTTCGGCAGGGGTTTGGGGTTCACCCCTCCACTTT; CDR3: CASSSAGVWGSPLHF
D: TRBD1; size: .; J: TRBJ2-5; V: TRBV4-3; DNA: TGCGCCAGCAGCCACCAGACTGGGACAGGGAATGGGGAGACCCAGTACTTC; CDR3: CASSHQTGTGNGETQYF
D: .; size: .; J: TRBJ1-2; V: TRBV7-8; DNA: TGTGCCAGCAGCTTAGCGGGAGCTAACTATGGCTACACCTTC; CDR3: CASSLAGANYGYTF
D: TRBD1; size: .; J: TRBJ2-7; V: TRBV29-1; DNA: TGCAGCGTTGAGACGACAGGGGTAGGAGAGCAGTACTTC; CDR3: CSVETTGVGEQYF
D: .; size: once; J: TRBJ2-1; V: TRBV7-3; DNA: TGTGCCAGCAGCTTATCCGGGACATCCTACAATGAGCAGTTCTTC; CDR3: CASSLSGTSYNEQFF
D: .; size: .; J: TRBJ1-6; V: TRBV19; DNA: TGTGCCAGTAGTATAGGCGGGGGTAATTCACCCCTCCACTTT; CDR3: CASSIGGGNSPLHF
D: TRBD2; size: .; J: TRBJ2-3; V: TRBV6-6; DNA: TGTGCCAGCAGTGTGGCGCTAGCGGGGACCACAGATACGCAGTATTTT; CDR3: CASSVALAGTTDTQYF
D: .; size: .; J: TRBJ2-2; V: TRBV5-6; DNA: TGTGCCAGCAGCCCCTTCCGGGAAGGGGGTGGGGCCGGGGAGCTGTTTTTT; CDR3: CASSPFREGGGAGELFF
D: TRBD2; size: .; J: TRBJ2-3; V: TRBV9; DNA: TGTGCCAGCAGCGTTTGGCGGGGGGGTATGACAGATACGCAGTATTTT; CDR3: CASSVWRGGMTDTQYF
D: .; size: .; J: TRBJ2-2; V: TRBV28; DNA: TGTGCCAGCAGAAAAGGGGGGGGGAGAACCGGGGAGCTGTTTTTT; CDR3: CASRKGGGRTGELFF
D: .; size: .; J: TRBJ2-3; V: TRBV5-1; DNA: TGCGCCAGCAGCACAGGGTTGAGGACAGATACGCAGTATTTT; CDR3: CASSTGLRTDTQYF
D: .; size: .; J: TRBJ1-5; V: TRBV30; DNA: TGTGCCTGGAGTAATGGGCACAATCAGCCCCAGCATTTT; CDR3: CAWSNGHNQPQHF
D: TRBD1; size: .; J: TRBJ2-7; V: TRBV7-9; DNA: TGTGCCAGCAGCCGGACAGGGGGTGAATACGAGCAGTACTTC; CDR3: CASSRTGGEYEQYF
D: .; size: .; J: TRBJ2-5; V: TRBV7-2; DNA: TGTGCCAGCAGAAAAGAGGAGACCCAGTACTTC; CDR3: CASRKEETQYF
D: TRBD2; size: .; J: TRBJ2-7; V: TRBV9; DNA: TGTGCCAGCAGCTCTAGGGCGGGGGGGGACGAGCAGTACTTC; CDR3: CASSSRAGGDEQYF
D: TRBD1; size: .; J: TRBJ2-2; V: TRBV6-1; DNA: TGTGCCAGCAGGGAGACAGGGGCCGGGGAGCTGTTTTTT; CDR3: CASRETGAGELFF
D: TRBD1; size: once; J: TRBJ1-2; V: TRBV10-3; DNA: TGTGCCATCAGGGTGGACAGGGGAGCTAACTATGGCTACACCTTC; CDR3: CAIRVDRGANYGYTF
D: .; size: .; J: TRBJ1-6; V: TRBV7-9; DNA: TGTGCCAGCAGCTACGATTCACTAAATTCACCCCTCCACTTT; CDR3: CASSYDSLNSPLHF
D: .; size: once; J: TRBJ1-2; V: TRBV19; DNA: TGTGCCAGTAGTATCGCAGGCGGGCCCAGCGGTGGCTACACCTTC; CDR3: CASSIAGGPSGGYTF
D: .; size: once; J: TRBJ1-4; V: TRBV15; DNA: TGTGCCACCAGCCCCTATGGGACTGGGGGGGAAAAACTGTTTTTT; CDR3: CATSPYGTGGEKLFF
D: TRBD2; size: .; J: TRBJ2-2; V: TRBV4-2; DNA: TGTGCCAGCAGCCAAGATTCGCCGGGACTAGCGGGTCGTTTGACCGGGGAGCTGTTTTTT; CDR3: CASSQDSPGLAGRLTGELFF
D: .; size: .; J: TRBJ2-1; V: TRBV27; DNA: TGTGCCAGCAGTCCGGGACTCCCCGGCCACAATGAGCAGTTCTTC; CDR3: CASSPGLPGHNEQFF
D: TRBD2; size: .; J: TRBJ2-1; V: TRBV13; DNA: TGTGCCAGCAGCAGGAGCGGGGGCTTCTCCTACAATGAGCAGTTCTTC; CDR3: CASSRSGGFSYNEQFF
D: .; size: .; J: TRBJ1-5; V: TRBV6-1; DNA: TGTGCCAGCAGTGAAGGCGAACTTCGGTCCCAGCATTTT; CDR3: CASSEGELRSQHF
D: TRBD1; size: .; J: TRBJ1-2; V: TRBV5-1; DNA: TGCGCCAGCAGCATGGACAGGGGATGGAAAGGCTACACCTTC; CDR3: CASSMDRGWKGYTF
D: .; size: .; J: TRBJ1-1; V: TRBV28; DNA: TGTGCCAGCAAGGGGACTGAAGCTTTCTTT; CDR3: CASKGTEAFF
D: TRBD1; size: once; J: TRBJ1-2; V: TRBV29-1; DNA: TGCAGCACAATCAGACAGGGGCTGGACTATGGCTACACCTTC; CDR3: CSTIRQGLDYGYTF
D: .; size: .; J: TRBJ2-5; V: TRBV6-5; DNA: TGTGCCAGCAGTTACGGAGGAGCACATGGGGAGACCCAGTACTTC; CDR3: CASSYGGAHGETQYF
D: .; size: few; J: TRBJ2-1; V: TRBV7-9; DNA: TGTGCCAGCATCGGTGACAATGAGCAGTTCTTC; CDR3: CASIGDNEQFF
D: TRBD1; size: .; J: TRBJ1-2; V: TRBV9; DNA: TGTGCCAGCAGCGCAGGGGGCGATGGCTACACCTTC; CDR3: CASSAGGDGYTF
D: TRBD2; size: .; J: TRBJ2-1; V: TRBV14; DNA: TGTGCCAGCAGCCGCGGGACTAGCGGGACCTATGAGCAGTTCTTC; CDR3: CASSRGTSGTYEQFF
D: TRBD2; size: .; J: TRBJ2-7; V: TRBV5-4; DNA: TGTGCCAGCAGCTGGGGGGGGTTTGTGGGCTACGAGCAGTACTTC; CDR3: CASSWGGFVGYEQYF
D: .; size: .; J: TRBJ2-3; V: TRBV4-3; DNA: TGCGCCAGCAGCTTGACAGGAATTAGCACAGATACGCAGTATTTT; CDR3: CASSLTGISTDTQYF
D: TRBD1; size: .; J: TRBJ1-5; V: TRBV7-9; DNA: TGTGCCAGCAGCTCTTCAGGGGGCTGGGATCAGCCCCAGCATTTT; CDR3: CASSSSGGWDQPQHF
D: TRBD2; size: .; J: TRBJ2-7; V: TRBV7-2; DNA: TGTGCCAGCAGCTTAAGCGTGGCGGGGGACTACGAGCAGTACTTC; CDR3: CASSLSVAGDYEQYF
D: .; size: once; J: TRBJ1-5; V: TRBV19; DNA: TGTGCCAGTAGTACAGAGGCAGGGAATCAGCCCCAGCATTTT; CDR3: CASSTEAGNQPQHF
D: TRBD1; size: once; J: TRBJ1-5; V: TRBV4-1; DNA: TGCGCCAGCAGCCAAGGGACAGGGATTCCGCCCCAGCATTTT; CDR3: CASSQGTGIPPQHF
D: TRBD2; size: .; J: TRBJ2-3; V: TRBV9; DNA: TGTGCCAGCAGCGTAGGGGGGGGTTCCATAGATACGCAGTATTTT; CDR3: CASSVGGGSIDTQYF
D: .; size: few; J: TRBJ2-2; V: TRBV27; DNA: TGTGCCAGCAGTCCCCTGGGTAGCATGGTCGGGGAGCTGTTTTTT; CDR3: CASSPLGSMVGELFF
D: TRBD2; size: .; J: TRBJ2-5; V: TRBV7-2; DNA: TGTGCCAGCAGCTTAGGCTTAGCGGGGGGGGAGACCCAGTACTTC; CDR3: CASSLGLAGGETQYF
D: .; size: .; J: TRBJ2-6; V: TRBV6-5; DNA: TGTGCCAGCAGTTTACCTGTGGGGCGCGGGGCCAACGTCCTGACTTTC; CDR3: CASSLPVGRGANVLTF
D: TRBD1; size: .; J: TRBJ1-1; V: TRBV5-1; DNA: TGCGCCAGCAGCTTGTGGGGGACAGGGGACTACAAAGCTTTCTTT; CDR3: CASSLWGTGDYKAFF
D: TRBD1; size: .; J: TRBJ2-5; V: TRBV4-3; DNA: TGCGCCAGCAGCCTATATGGACAGGGAGGAAAGACCCAGTACTTC; CDR3: CASSLYGQGGKTQYF
D: .; size: .; J: TRBJ1-1; V: TRBV5-4; DNA: TGTGCCAGCAGCTTAGGGGGGGCAAACACTGAAGCTTTCTTT; CDR3: CASSLGGANTEAFF
D: TRBD1; size: .; J: TRBJ1-1; V: TRBV29-1; DNA: TGCAGCGTATCAGGGGGCTGGGGGATGGACACTGAAGCTTTCTTT; CDR3: CSVSGGWGMDTEAFF
D: TRBD1; size: many; J: TRBJ1-6; V: TRBV4-2; DNA: TGTGCCAGCAGCCTTGGGGGGCAGGGGGGTAATTCACCCCTCCACTTT; CDR3: CASSLGGQGGNSPLHF
D: .; size: few; J: TRBJ1-1; V: TRBV6-5; DNA: TGTGCCAGCAGTTGGCAGAACACTGAAGCTTTCTTT; CDR3: CASSWQNTEAFF
D: .; size: .; J: TRBJ2-1; V: TRBV27; DNA: TGTGCCAGCAGTTTATACCTGGGGGCGCTGAATTACAATGAGCAGTTCTTC; CDR3: CASSLYLGALNYNEQFF
D: .; size: once; J: TRBJ2-7; V: TRBV27; DNA: TGTGCCAGCAGTGTTACCTCATGGAGCGAGCAGTACTTC; CDR3: CASSVTSWSEQYF
D: TRBD1; size: .; J: TRBJ2-1; V: TRBV9; DNA: TGTGCCAGCACCGTAGGGGGACAGGGGAAATATGAGCAGTTCTTC; CDR3: CASTVGGQGKYEQFF
D: .; size: once; J: TRBJ2-5; V: TRBV7-2; DNA: TGTGCCAGCAGCCCACTAGGCCAGGAAGAGACCCAGTACTTC; CDR3: CASSPLGQEETQYF
D: .; size: .; J: TRBJ1-1; V: TRBV18; DNA: TGTGCCAGCTCACCGATACAGGTGGGGGGCACTGAAGCTTTCTTT; CDR3: CASSPIQVGGTEAFF